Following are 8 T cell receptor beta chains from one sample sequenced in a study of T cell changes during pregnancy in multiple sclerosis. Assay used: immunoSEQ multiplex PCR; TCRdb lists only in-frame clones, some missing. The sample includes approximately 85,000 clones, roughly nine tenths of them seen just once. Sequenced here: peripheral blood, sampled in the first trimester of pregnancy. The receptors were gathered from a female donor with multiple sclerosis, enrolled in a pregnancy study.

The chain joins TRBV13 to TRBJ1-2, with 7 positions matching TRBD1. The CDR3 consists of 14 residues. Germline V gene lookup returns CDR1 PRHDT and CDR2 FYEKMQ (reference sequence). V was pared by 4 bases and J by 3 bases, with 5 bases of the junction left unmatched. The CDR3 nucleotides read TGTGCCAGCAGCTCGGGACAGCCTCACTATGGCTACACCTTC. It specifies CASSSGQPHYGYTF.

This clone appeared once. The CDR3 sequence: CASSPSGANYEQYF. In DNA form, the CDR3 reads TGTGCCAGCAGTCCTAGCGGGGCAAACTACGAGCAGTACTTC. V gene TRBV7-2 combines with J gene TRBJ2-7; 9 bases are a match to TRBD2. The germline V gene encodes CDR1 SGHTA and CDR2 FQGNSA. Trimming removed 6 bases from V and 3 bases from J; junction bases left unmatched: 6. The length of the CDR3 is 14 residues.

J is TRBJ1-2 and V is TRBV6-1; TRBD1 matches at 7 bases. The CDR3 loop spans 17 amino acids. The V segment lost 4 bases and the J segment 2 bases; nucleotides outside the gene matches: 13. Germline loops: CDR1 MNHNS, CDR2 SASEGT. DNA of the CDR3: TGTGCCAGCAGTGCGCGCTCGAGGCAGGGGGGAAACTATGGCTACACCTTC. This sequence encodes CASSARSRQGGNYGYTF.

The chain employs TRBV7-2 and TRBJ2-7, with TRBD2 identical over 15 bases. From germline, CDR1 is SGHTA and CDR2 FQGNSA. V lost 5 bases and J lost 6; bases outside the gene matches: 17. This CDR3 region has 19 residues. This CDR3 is CASSQKLKGLAGGAAEQYF. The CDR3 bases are TGTGCCAGCAGCCAAAAGCTAAAGGGACTAGCGGGAGGTGCCGCCGAGCAGTACTTC. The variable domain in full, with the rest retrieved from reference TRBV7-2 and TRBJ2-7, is GAGVSQSPSNKVTEKGKDVELRCDPISGHTALYWYRQSLGQGLEFLIYFQGNSAPDKSGLPSDRFSAERTGGSVSTLTIQRTQQEDSAVYLCASSQKLKGLAGGAAEQYFGPGTRLTVT.

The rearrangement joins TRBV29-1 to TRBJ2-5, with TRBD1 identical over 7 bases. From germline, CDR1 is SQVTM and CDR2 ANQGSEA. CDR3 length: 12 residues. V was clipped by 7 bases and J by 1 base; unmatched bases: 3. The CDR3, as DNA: TGCAGCGCCGGGACAGCCCAAGAGACCCAGTACTTC. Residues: CSAGTAQETQYF.

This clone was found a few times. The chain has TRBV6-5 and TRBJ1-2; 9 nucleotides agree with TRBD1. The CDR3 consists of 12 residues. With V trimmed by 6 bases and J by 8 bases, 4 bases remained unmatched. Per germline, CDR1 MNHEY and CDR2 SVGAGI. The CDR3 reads CASRNRGQGYTF. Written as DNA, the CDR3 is TGTGCCAGCAGGAACAGGGGGCAAGGCTACACCTTC.

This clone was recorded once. CDR3 coding DNA: TGCGCCAGCAGTCAAGGACAGGGCCACAATGAGCAGTTCTTC. Translation gives CASSQGQGHNEQFF. The chain combines TRBV23-1 with TRBJ2-1; 8 nucleotides agree with TRBD1. TRBV23-1 counts as an open reading frame of uncertain function. Losses at the gene ends were 2 bases for V and 5 bases for J; bases not matched to a gene: 2. The CDR3 is made up of 14 amino acids.

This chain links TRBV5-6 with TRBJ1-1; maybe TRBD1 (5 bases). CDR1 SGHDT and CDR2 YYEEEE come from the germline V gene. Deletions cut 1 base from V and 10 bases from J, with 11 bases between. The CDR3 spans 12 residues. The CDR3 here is CASSLFETAAFF. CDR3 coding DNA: TGTGCCAGCAGCTTGTTCGAGACAGCAGCTTTCTTT.